This TCR beta chain was found in a study of chemoradiotherapy in HPV16-positive cancers. Study-level points and caveats: HPV-responsive T-cell expansion during chemoradiotherapy was linked to improved recurrence-free survival in HPV16-positive patients.

V dropped 4 bases and J dropped 5; count of bases not matched to a gene: 11. The CDR3 extends over 17 amino acids. The germline V gene has CDR1 KGHSH and CDR2 LQKENI. About this clone itself: Its antigen is unknown.

Only in-frame clones appear in the TCRdb table, and some are missing; sequencing was by immunoSEQ multiplex PCR. Of 9,500 to 12,000 clones listed, about 89% are singletons. The chain is built from TRBV18 and TRBJ1-4; 9 nucleotides match TRBD1. The receptor was derived from a human donor with HPV-associated anogenital cancer. Specimen: blood, collected from a patient who underwent chemoradiotherapy. CDR3 nucleotides: TGTGCCAGCTCACTCATTCCGGGACAGGGACGGAATGAAAAACTGTTTTTT. This encodes CASSLIPGQGRNEKLFF. Using reference TRBV18 and TRBJ1-4 for the parts outside the CDR3, the full variable domain is NAGVMQNPRHLVRRRGQEARLRCSPMKGHSHVYWYRQLPEEGLKFMVYLQKENIIDESGMPKERFSAEFPKEGPSILRIQQVVRGDSAAYFCASSLIPGQGRNEKLFFGSGTQLSVL.